This is a list of T cell receptor beta chains from one sample in a study of T cell responses to AZD1222 COVID-19 vaccine. The table came from immunoSEQ multiplex PCR; TCRdb's copy has only in-frame clones and leaves some out. Of 150,000 to 200,000 clones listed, 80% to 90% are singletons. This specimen was peripheral blood, taken on day 0 of MenACWY control vaccination. The receptor source for this set is an adult in good health. Both conserved end residues are part of each CDR3. D genes are given only for firm matches. Only some rows state a clone size, as once, few, many or a class for expanded clones.

v_gene: TRBV7-9
j_gene: TRBJ1-1
d_gene: -
abundance: -
CDR3aa: CASSLATQEAFF
CDR3nt: TGTGCCAGCAGCTTAGCAACACAGGAAGCTTTCTTT

v_gene: TRBV19
j_gene: TRBJ1-3
d_gene: TRBD1
abundance: -
CDR3aa: CASRTGTGNTIYF
CDR3nt: TGTGCCAGCAGGACAGGGACTGGAAACACCATATATTTT

v_gene: TRBV6-2/TRBV6-3
j_gene: TRBJ1-3
d_gene: -
abundance: few
CDR3aa: CASSPIKGETGNTIYF
CDR3nt: TGTGCCAGCAGTCCGATCAAAGGGGAAACTGGAAACACCATATATTTT

v_gene: TRBV7-8
j_gene: TRBJ2-3
d_gene: TRBD2
abundance: -
CDR3aa: CASSPGDSGSSTDTQYF
CDR3nt: TGTGCCAGCAGCCCCGGGGATAGCGGGAGTAGCACAGATACGCAGTATTTT

v_gene: TRBV19
j_gene: TRBJ1-3
d_gene: -
abundance: few
CDR3aa: CASSINQLSGNTIYF
CDR3nt: TGTGCCAGTAGTATTAATCAGCTCTCTGGAAACACCATATATTTT

v_gene: TRBV24-1
j_gene: TRBJ1-5
d_gene: -
abundance: -
CDR3aa: CATSDRGAQPQHF
CDR3nt: TGTGCCACCAGTGACCGCGGGGCCCAGCCCCAGCATTTT

v_gene: TRBV27
j_gene: TRBJ2-7
d_gene: TRBD1
abundance: once
CDR3aa: CASSPRDRVYEQYF
CDR3nt: TGTGCCAGCAGTCCCCGGGACAGGGTCTACGAGCAGTACTTC

v_gene: TRBV30
j_gene: TRBJ2-1
d_gene: TRBD2
abundance: -
CDR3aa: CAWRVVPLAGERNEQFF
CDR3nt: TGTGCCTGGAGGGTGGTGCCTCTAGCGGGAGAAAGAAATGAGCAGTTCTTC

v_gene: TRBV6-1
j_gene: TRBJ2-7
d_gene: TRBD2
abundance: -
CDR3aa: CASSDLAGGLYEQYF
CDR3nt: TGTGCCAGCAGTGACCTAGCGGGGGGGCTCTACGAGCAGTACTTC

v_gene: TRBV28
j_gene: TRBJ1-1
d_gene: -
abundance: -
CDR3aa: CASSSGTLRAFF
CDR3nt: TGTGCCAGCAGTTCGGGAACACTGAGAGCTTTCTTT

v_gene: TRBV28
j_gene: TRBJ1-5
d_gene: -
abundance: -
CDR3aa: CASSSQASNQPQHF
CDR3nt: TGTGCCAGCAGTTCCCAAGCTAGCAATCAGCCCCAGCATTTT

v_gene: TRBV7-3
j_gene: TRBJ2-3
d_gene: -
abundance: -
CDR3aa: CASSLSGPDTQYF
CDR3nt: TGTGCCAGCAGCTTGTCGGGGCCGGATACGCAGTATTTT

v_gene: TRBV28
j_gene: TRBJ2-7
d_gene: TRBD2
abundance: -
CDR3aa: CAILGEGPTYEQYF
CDR3nt: TGTGCCATCCTCGGGGAGGGACCAACCTACGAGCAGTACTTC

v_gene: TRBV7-7
j_gene: TRBJ2-1
d_gene: TRBD2
abundance: -
CDR3aa: CASSPRRGTSGGGDEQFF
CDR3nt: TGTGCCAGCAGCCCCCGTCGGGGGACTAGCGGGGGGGGTGATGAGCAGTTCTTC

v_gene: TRBV14
j_gene: TRBJ2-7
d_gene: -
abundance: -
CDR3aa: CASSQGGNYEQYF
CDR3nt: TGTGCCAGCAGCCAAGGTGGGAATTACGAGCAGTACTTC

v_gene: TRBV11-3
j_gene: TRBJ2-1
d_gene: TRBD2
abundance: -
CDR3aa: CASSPLAGEAEQFF
CDR3nt: TGTGCCAGCAGCCCACTAGCGGGAGAAGCTGAGCAGTTCTTC

v_gene: TRBV13
j_gene: TRBJ2-7
d_gene: -
abundance: -
CDR3aa: CASSFGRPSYEQYF
CDR3nt: TGTGCCAGCAGCTTCGGACGGCCCTCCTACGAGCAGTACTTC

v_gene: TRBV21-1
j_gene: TRBJ1-6
d_gene: -
abundance: -
CDR3aa: CASKVYALHF
CDR3nt: TGTGCCAGCAAAGTATACGCCCTCCACTTT

v_gene: TRBV9
j_gene: TRBJ2-1
d_gene: -
abundance: -
CDR3aa: CASSVVQRGAGEQFF
CDR3nt: TGTGCCAGCAGCGTAGTACAGCGTGGGGCAGGTGAGCAGTTCTTC

v_gene: TRBV4-1
j_gene: TRBJ2-1
d_gene: -
abundance: -
CDR3aa: CPSRRPGSPYNEQFF
CDR3nt: TGCCCCAGCAGACGCCCAGGGAGCCCCTACAATGAGCAGTTCTTC

v_gene: TRBV2
j_gene: TRBJ2-7
d_gene: TRBD1
abundance: -
CDR3aa: CASRRGQQVNEQYF
CDR3nt: TGTGCCAGCAGGAGGGGACAGCAGGTGAACGAGCAGTACTTC

v_gene: TRBV2
j_gene: TRBJ1-3
d_gene: -
abundance: -
CDR3aa: CASSYQGNTIYF
CDR3nt: TGTGCCAGCAGTTACCAGGGAAACACCATATATTTT

v_gene: TRBV4-1
j_gene: TRBJ2-3
d_gene: TRBD1
abundance: -
CDR3aa: CASSRDRGLGTDTQYF
CDR3nt: TGCGCCAGCAGCCGGGACAGGGGGCTCGGCACAGATACGCAGTATTTT

v_gene: TRBV27
j_gene: TRBJ1-6
d_gene: -
abundance: -
CDR3aa: CASSQWTPSYNSPLHF
CDR3nt: TGTGCCAGCAGTCAATGGACACCTTCCTATAATTCACCCCTCCACTTT

v_gene: TRBV2
j_gene: TRBJ1-2
d_gene: TRBD1
abundance: -
CDR3aa: CASPGTDYGYTF
CDR3nt: TGTGCCAGCCCCGGGACAGACTATGGCTACACCTTC

v_gene: TRBV2
j_gene: TRBJ1-1
d_gene: -
abundance: -
CDR3aa: CASSEWGVTEAFF
CDR3nt: TGTGCCAGCAGTGAATGGGGGGTTACTGAAGCTTTCTTT

v_gene: TRBV5-4
j_gene: TRBJ2-2
d_gene: TRBD2
abundance: -
CDR3aa: CASSLAGGTGELFF
CDR3nt: TGTGCCAGCAGCTTGGCGGGGGGGACCGGGGAGCTGTTTTTT

v_gene: TRBV6-5
j_gene: TRBJ1-2
d_gene: -
abundance: once
CDR3aa: CASSSTGQLNYGYTF
CDR3nt: TGTGCCAGCAGTTCAACTGGACAACTTAACTATGGCTACACCTTC

v_gene: TRBV5-1
j_gene: TRBJ2-2
d_gene: TRBD1
abundance: few
CDR3aa: CASRPGTGGVGTGELFF
CDR3nt: TGCGCCAGCAGACCCGGGACAGGGGGCGTTGGCACCGGGGAGCTGTTTTTT

v_gene: TRBV28
j_gene: TRBJ1-1
d_gene: -
abundance: -
CDR3aa: CASSGPLAEAFF
CDR3nt: TGTGCCAGCAGTGGGCCTCTAGCTGAAGCTTTCTTT

v_gene: TRBV7-9
j_gene: TRBJ1-3
d_gene: -
abundance: -
CDR3aa: CASSSEVGNTIYF
CDR3nt: TGTGCCAGCAGCTCCGAGGTGGGAAACACCATATATTTT

v_gene: TRBV5-1
j_gene: TRBJ2-5
d_gene: -
abundance: -
CDR3aa: CASSLAGSQETQYF
CDR3nt: TGCGCCAGCAGCTTGGCAGGGAGCCAAGAGACCCAGTACTTC

v_gene: TRBV10-2
j_gene: TRBJ2-3
d_gene: -
abundance: -
CDR3aa: CASGGAGDTQYF
CDR3nt: TGCGCCAGCGGGGGGGCCGGGGATACGCAGTATTTT

v_gene: TRBV30
j_gene: TRBJ1-5
d_gene: -
abundance: -
CDR3aa: CAWVTPTWDQPQHF
CDR3nt: TGTGCCTGGGTTACCCCCACATGGGATCAGCCCCAGCATTTT

v_gene: TRBV5-1
j_gene: TRBJ1-2
d_gene: -
abundance: -
CDR3aa: CASSLAPLSNYGYTF
CDR3nt: TGCGCCAGCAGCTTGGCACCCTTATCTAACTATGGCTACACCTTC

v_gene: TRBV18
j_gene: TRBJ1-1
d_gene: -
abundance: -
CDR3aa: CASSPGGSGEAFF
CDR3nt: TGTGCCAGCTCACCAGGAGGCAGTGGGGAAGCTTTCTTT

v_gene: TRBV15
j_gene: TRBJ2-2
d_gene: -
abundance: -
CDR3aa: CATSREQSTGELFF
CDR3nt: TGTGCCACCAGCAGAGAACAGAGCACCGGGGAGCTGTTTTTT

v_gene: TRBV30
j_gene: TRBJ1-2
d_gene: -
abundance: -
CDR3aa: CAWSVTGTLYGYTF
CDR3nt: TGTGCCTGGAGTGTAACAGGTACTCTCTATGGCTACACCTTC

v_gene: TRBV28
j_gene: TRBJ2-7
d_gene: TRBD1
abundance: -
CDR3aa: CASSLGQGGYEQYF
CDR3nt: TGTGCCAGCAGTTTAGGACAGGGGGGGTACGAGCAGTACTTC

v_gene: TRBV9
j_gene: TRBJ1-1
d_gene: TRBD1
abundance: -
CDR3aa: CASSNRDSMNTEAFF
CDR3nt: TGTGCCAGCAGCAACCGGGACAGCATGAACACTGAAGCTTTCTTT

v_gene: TRBV6-5
j_gene: TRBJ2-7
d_gene: TRBD2
abundance: -
CDR3aa: CASRGTSGPYEQYF
CDR3nt: TGTGCCAGCAGAGGGACTAGCGGCCCTTACGAGCAGTACTTC

v_gene: TRBV28
j_gene: TRBJ1-4
d_gene: TRBD1
abundance: -
CDR3aa: CASSSGGPNEKLFF
CDR3nt: TGTGCCAGCAGTTCAGGGGGTCCTAATGAAAAACTGTTTTTT

v_gene: TRBV6-1
j_gene: TRBJ1-3
d_gene: -
abundance: -
CDR3aa: CASSEAPNRLSSGNTIYF
CDR3nt: TGTGCCAGCAGTGAAGCGCCTAACAGGTTGAGCTCTGGAAACACCATATATTTT